These 30 T cell receptor beta chains were sequenced from one sample in a study of T cells after yellow fever vaccination. TCRdb itself ran the 5' RACE reads through MiXCR, one entry per CDR3 protein. This table has over 100,000 distinct CDR3 sequences, approximately 8.4% appearing once. The sequences come from CD8+ T cells sorted from PBMCs, collected 45 days after the yellow fever booster vaccination. Every receptor here comes from a man aged 25 to 40 who received the YFV17D yellow fever vaccine.

At least ten counts were recorded for this clonotype. The V call is TRBV6-5, the J call TRBJ1-1, with 9 positions matching TRBD1. Germline V gene lookup returns CDR1 MNHEY and CDR2 SVGAGI. The length of the CDR3 is 14 residues. V lost 3 bases, J lost 7 bases, and 6 bases stayed unmatched. Here the CDR3 reads CASSYGGQGREAFF. The CDR3 DNA reads as TGTGCCAGCAGTTATGGGGGACAGGGCCGTGAAGCTTTCTTT.

This clonotype appeared many times. V is TRBV29-1 and J is TRBJ2-1, with 8 bases identical to TRBD2. CDR1 SQVTM and CDR2 ANQGSEA come from the germline V gene. This CDR3 is 11 amino acids long. The junction had 2 bases not matched to a gene; V was cut back by 6 bases and J by 7 bases. CDR3 bases: TGCAGCGTCCCGGGGGGGAATGAGCAGTTCTTC. Its protein is CSVPGGNEQFF.

This clonotype was picked up many times. The V and J genes are TRBV3-1 and TRBJ2-1, with D uncertain. Germline V gives CDR1 LGHDT, CDR2 YNNKEL (reference sequence). This CDR3 has 15 residues. V lost 1 base, J lost 2 bases, and 9 bases lay in between. The CDR3 is CASSQGAPTYNEQFF. CDR3 DNA: TGTGCCAGCAGCCAAGGGGCGCCCACCTACAATGAGCAGTTCTTC.

This clonotype was recorded a few times. A much larger clonotype is one base distant, so this may be a read error. The chain recombines TRBV6-1 with TRBJ2-3; D may correspond to TRBD1 or TRBD2 (5 bases each). V was pared by 8 bases and J by 4 bases, with 16 bases between. The V gene's germline CDR1 is MNHNS and CDR2 SASEGT. The CDR3 extends over 14 amino acids. For the CDR3, the DNA is TGTGCCAGCGGGGGACCATACTTATCAGATACGCAGTATTTT. Protein: CASGGPYLSDTQYF.

This clonotype was seen at least ten times. Sequence at one end of the junction differs from germline and may be a read error. The chain joins TRBV12-3 or TRBV12-4 to TRBJ2-3, with TRBD2 matching over 12 bases. The CDR3 is 15 residues long. This CDR3 is CASSLAGGSGDTQYF. In DNA, the CDR3 is TGTGCCAGCAGTCTAGCGGGAGGGAGTGGAGATACGCAGTATTTT.

The table lists this clonotype with a few counts. The J gene is TRBJ2-1, the V gene TRBV6-2 or TRBV6-3, with a tentative D call TRBD2 (6 bases). The CDR3 sequence is 15 residues long. In germline, CDR1 is MNHEY, CDR2 SVGEGT. Trimming took off 2 bases at V and 7 bases at J, with 15 bases between the two ends. CDR3: CASSYVGLMVNEQFF. Here the CDR3 DNA reads TGTGCCAGCAGTTACGTGGGACTCATGGTGAATGAGCAGTTCTTC.

CDR3 residues: CSVANGANTGELFF. The CDR3 coding sequence is TGCAGCGTTGCAAACGGGGCGAACACCGGGGAGCTGTTTTTT. The chain carries TRBV29-1 and TRBJ2-2; the D gene is possibly TRBD2 (5 bases). Trimming pared 4 bases from V and 0 bases from J, leaving 9 bases between. Germline CDR1 reads SQVTM; CDR2 reads ANQGSEA. The CDR3 spans 14 residues.

There are many counts of this clonotype. The genes are TRBV12-3 or TRBV12-4 and TRBJ2-7; unclear D gene. The V end was cut by 5 bases, the J end by 1 base, with 12 bases between. The CDR3 runs to 14 residues. The CDR3 nucleotides are TGTGCCAGCAGTCCGCCTGGGCGGTCCTACGAGCAGTACTTC. Its translation: CASSPPGRSYEQYF.

This clonotype was counted ten times or more. The chain has TRBV7-3 and TRBJ1-1; D ambiguous. The V gene lost 0 bases and the J gene lost 4 bases, with 9 bases spanning the gap. The CDR3 loop spans 14 amino acids. CDR1 is SGHTA, CDR2 FQGTGA, per germline. For the CDR3, the DNA is TGTGCCAGCAGCTTAACGGGTCAAAGCACTGAAGCTTTCTTT. This sequence encodes CASSLTGQSTEAFF.

This clonotype was recorded many times. The chain couples TRBV2 to TRBJ1-5, with D maybe TRBD1 (5 bases). In germline, CDR1 is SNHLY, CDR2 FYNNEI. V was shortened by 3 bases and J by 9 bases, with 15 bases between the two germline ends. The CDR3 has 14 residues. The CDR3 DNA is TGTGCCAGCAGTGACGCGGGACGCCCAATGCCCCAGCATTTT. Translated: CASSDAGRPMPQHF.

This clonotype came up many times. The gene calls are TRBV7-2 and TRBJ2-3; D may be TRBD2 (6 bases). Germline lookup yields CDR1 SGHTA and CDR2 FQGNSA. The CDR3 is made up of 15 amino acids. The V gene lost 3 bases and the J gene lost 0 bases, with 10 bases spanning the gap. This CDR3 is CASSLNAGSTDTQYF. The CDR3 region has the DNA TGTGCCAGCAGCTTGAATGCGGGAAGCACAGATACGCAGTATTTT.

This clonotype was detected ten times or more. The DNA for the CDR3 is TGTGCCAGCAGCTGGGTCAGCTCCTACGAGCAGTACTTC. Its protein is CASSWVSSYEQYF. The rearrangement links TRBV5-5 to TRBJ2-7; D not certain. The ends were cut back, 3 bases at V and 0 bases at J, with 7 bases in the middle. CDR3 length: 13 residues. Per the germline V gene, CDR1 is SGHKS and CDR2 is YYEKEE (reference sequence). The full variable domain, with the rest looked up from reference TRBV5-5 and TRBJ2-7, is DAGVTQSPTHLIKTRGQQVTLRCSPISGHKSVSWYQQVLGQGPQFIFQYYEKEERGRGNFPDRFSARQFPNYSSELNVNALLLGDSALYLCASSWVSSYEQYFGPGTRLTVT.

V and J are TRBV5-4 and TRBJ2-5, with a possible D match to TRBD2 (6 bases). The V gene lost 1 base and the J gene lost 1 base, with 14 bases spanning the gap. This CDR3 is 16 amino acids long. CDR1 and CDR2 from the germline V gene are SGHNT and YYREEE (reference sequence). The CDR3 sequence: CASSLNGQGLQETQYF. The DNA for the CDR3 is TGTGCCAGCAGCTTGAATGGGCAGGGACTCCAAGAGACCCAGTACTTC.

The V gene is TRBV2, the J gene TRBJ2-7; possible D gene TRBD1, 6 bases. The CDR3 consists of 15 residues. Between the trimmed V and J ends, which lost 5 bases and 0 bases, there was a span of 14 bases. The germline gives CDR1 SNHLY, CDR2 FYNNEI. CDR3 nucleotide sequence: TGTGCCAGCAGTCCTCGGGACACTTACTCCTACGAGCAGTACTTC. Protein: CASSPRDTYSYEQYF. The variable domain in full, completed from reference TRBV2 and TRBJ2-7, reads EPEVTQTPSHQVTQMGQEVILRCVPISNHLYFYWYRQILGQKVEFLVSFYNNEISEKSEIFDDQFSVERPDGSNFTLKIRSTKLEDSAMYFCASSPRDTYSYEQYFGPGTRLTVT.

This clonotype was seen at least ten times. The chain links TRBV11-2 to TRBJ2-4, with a tentative D call TRBD2 (5 bases). Trimming shortened V by 4 bases and J by 2 bases, and 15 bases separated the two germline ends. The germline V gene has CDR1 SGHAT and CDR2 FQNNGV. The CDR3 runs to 16 residues. The CDR3 protein is CASSSIRPGSKNIQYF. Here the CDR3 DNA reads TGTGCCAGCAGCTCGATTAGACCGGGATCCAAAAACATTCAGTACTTC.

This clonotype showed up many times. This chain uses TRBV7-6 with TRBJ1-2; 8 positions match TRBD1. CDR1 is SGHVS, CDR2 FNYEAQ, per germline. The CDR3 extends over 15 amino acids. Trimming took 5 bases from V and 4 from J; bases not matched to a gene: 9. As DNA, the CDR3 is TGTGCCAGCAGCCTATCGACAGGGGCTGGCTATGGCTACACCTTC. This encodes CASSLSTGAGYGYTF. The full variable domain, in which reference TRBV7-6 and TRBJ1-2 provide the parts outside the CDR3, is GAGVSQSPRYKVTKRGQDVALRCDPISGHVSLYWYRQALGQGPEFLTYFNYEAQQDKSGLPNDRFSAERPEGSISTLTIQRTEQRDSAMYRCASSLSTGAGYGYTFGSGTRLTVV.

The gene calls are TRBV5-1 and TRBJ1-1; 9 bases agree with TRBD1. This CDR3 spans 14 amino acids. V was clipped by 3 bases and J by 9 bases; unmatched bases: 9. Germline CDR1 and CDR2: SGHRS and YFSETQ. The CDR3 sequence is CASSSTGTGYKAFF. CDR3 in DNA: TGCGCCAGCAGCTCAACCGGGACAGGGTATAAAGCTTTCTTT.

This clonotype was seen repeatedly, ten times or more. J is TRBJ2-7 and V is TRBV20-1; the D is unclear. Germline loops: CDR1 DFQATT, CDR2 SNEGSKA (reference sequence). CDR3 length equals 12 residues. V was shortened by 1 base and J by 3 bases, with 7 bases between the two germline ends. CDR3 DNA: TGCAGTGCTAGAGGCAGCAACTACGAGCAGTACTTC. Translated: CSARGSNYEQYF.

This clonotype has a count of ten or more. The chain recombines TRBV16 with TRBJ2-7; D possibly matches TRBD1 or TRBD2 (5 bases each). The germline V and J ends were trimmed by 7 bases and 1 base, with 14 bases remaining between them. Germline V lookup: CDR1 KGHSY, CDR2 FQNENV. The CDR3 is 14 residues long. CDR3 sequence reads: CASNYGDRSYEQYF. DNA of the CDR3: TGTGCCAGCAACTACGGGGACCGATCCTACGAGCAGTACTTC.

In its sample, this clonotype was seen many times. The genes are TRBV27 and TRBJ2-5; D may correspond to TRBD1 or TRBD2 (6 bases each). This CDR3 region has 11 residues. CDR1 MNHEY and CDR2 SMNVEV come from the germline V gene (reference sequence). Trimming stripped 8 bases from V and 4 bases from J, with 8 bases between. The CDR3 nucleotides are TGTGCCAGCGGAGGGGGAGAGACCCAGTACTTC. This sequence encodes CASGGGETQYF.

This clonotype has ten or more counts. The V and J genes are TRBV12-3 or TRBV12-4 and TRBJ2-1; perhaps TRBD1 as D (5 bases). The CDR3 consists of 12 residues. V shed 6 bases and J shed 7 bases, with 10 bases lying between them. The CDR3 is CASSYQGNEQFF. The CDR3 DNA reads as TGTGCCAGCAGCTACCAGGGAAATGAGCAGTTCTTC.

Turning to this clonotype: Relative to the germline gene, one junction end is altered; a read error may explain this. CDR3 region: CASNQGWTGELFF. CDR3 DNA sequence: TGTGCCAGCAACCAAGGGTGGACCGGGGAGCTGTTTTTT. The chain has TRBV14 and TRBJ2-2; D is uncertain. Germline lookup yields CDR1 SGHDN and CDR2 FVKESK. There are 13 residues in the CDR3.

This chain joins TRBV12-5 and TRBJ2-2, with 8 bases aligning to TRBD2. CDR1 is LGHNT, CDR2 FRNRAP, per germline. This CDR3 has 14 amino acids. Trimming took 3 bases from V and 6 from J; bases not matched to a gene: 3. CDR3 sequence (DNA): TGTGCTAGTGGTTTAGCGGGAGAGGCCGGGGAGCTGTTTTTT. It is translated as CASGLAGEAGELFF.

This clonotype appeared many times. The chain is built from TRBV15 and TRBJ2-3; D is unresolved. The germline V gene has CDR1 LNHNV and CDR2 YYDKDF (reference sequence). The ends were cut back, 1 base at V and 6 bases at J, with 14 bases in the middle. This CDR3 region has 15 residues. CDR3 sequence reads: CATSRGVPFMDTQYF. The CDR3 DNA is TGTGCCACCAGCAGAGGGGTTCCCTTCATGGATACGCAGTATTTT.

In this sample, this clonotype turned up many times. The gene calls are TRBV6-5 and TRBJ2-1; D uncertain. Germline V gene lookup returns CDR1 MNHEY and CDR2 SVGAGI. There are 15 residues in the CDR3. Trimming pared 6 bases from V and 2 bases from J, leaving 14 bases between. This CDR3 reads CASSVLGGAYNEQFF. In nucleotides, the CDR3 is TGTGCCAGCAGCGTCTTAGGCGGCGCCTACAATGAGCAGTTCTTC.

The chain is built from TRBV29-1 and TRBJ2-7; D is unresolved. The V and J ends lost 6 bases and 6 bases respectively, with 9 bases between them. This CDR3 has 10 residues. From germline, CDR1 is SQVTM and CDR2 ANQGSEA. CDR3 coding DNA: TGCAGCGTAAGCGAAGGCGAGCAGTACTTC. It translates to CSVSEGEQYF.

This clonotype was seen repeatedly, ten times or more. The V and J genes are TRBV7-9 and TRBJ2-1, with no clear D. Germline CDR1 reads SEHNR; CDR2 reads FQNEAQ (reference sequence). The CDR3 spans 11 residues. Trimming cost V 5 bases and J 8 bases, with 7 bases left between them. CDR3 loop: CASSQGHEQFF. The CDR3 nucleotides are TGTGCCAGCAGCCAAGGACATGAGCAGTTCTTC.

In regard to this clonotype: This may arise from a read error, as a much more abundant clone is one base away. V gene TRBV28 combines with J gene TRBJ2-1; D unclear. The CDR3 spans 13 residues. Germline V lookup: CDR1 MDHEN, CDR2 SYDVKM. CDR3 bases: TGTGCCAGCAGGAGTCCCGGATACAATGAGCAGTCCTTC. This codes for CASRSPGYNEQSF.

This clonotype was observed many times. The chain has TRBV29-1 and TRBJ1-1; 9 bases match TRBD1. CDR3 length: 14 amino acids. Germline values: CDR1 SQVTM, CDR2 ANQGSEA. V trimming: 4 bases; J trimming: 5 bases; junction bases outside the gene matches: 8. The CDR3 loop is CSVGGGDRGTEAFF. The CDR3 region has the DNA TGCAGCGTTGGAGGGGGTGACAGGGGGACTGAAGCTTTCTTT.

This clonotype was picked up many times. The gene calls are TRBV7-6 and TRBJ2-2; D is ambiguous. The CDR3 spans 15 residues. V lost 2 bases and J 4 bases, leaving 11 bases between the germline ends. Germline values: CDR1 SGHVS, CDR2 FNYEAQ. The CDR3 sequence: CASSLNLELTGELFF. CDR3 DNA: TGTGCCAGCAGCTTAAATCTAGAACTCACCGGGGAGCTGTTTTTT.